The clone carrying this TCR beta chain is a singleton in its sample. Its antigen is not identified. This sample is drawn from a study of T cell responses to AZD1222 COVID-19 vaccine. Sequencing used immunoSEQ multiplex PCR; TCRdb keeps in-frame clones, though not all of them. There are 200,000 to 250,000 clones in the sample; under 95% occur only once, and approximately 1% lies in the top ten. Germline V gene sequence: CDR1 MNHNY, CDR2 SVGAGI (reference sequence). This CDR3 region has 12 residues. V lost 2 bases and J 8 bases, leaving 4 bases between the germline ends. Study-wide points: Of spike-specific TCRs, nearly half reportedly target regions left unmutated in variants. The number of AZD1222 recipients seropositive at baseline was only 5 to 7. Donors, mostly white British, included more females; clonal diversity was possibly underestimated. Spike-wide vaccine-associated CD4 TCRs dominated at 160-218 and 743-854.

Material: peripheral blood, obtained on day 0 of MenACWY control vaccination. The rearrangement links TRBV6-6 to TRBJ1-6, with D uncertain. The receptor comes from an adult in good health. The CDR3 DNA reads as TGTGCCAGCAGTTACGGGGATTCACCCCTCCACTTT. It translates to CASSYGDSPLHF.